Listed below are T cell receptor beta chains from one sample, sequenced in a study of PD-1 blockade in classical Hodgkin lymphoma. Using immunoSEQ multiplex PCR, the repertoire was profiled, and TCRdb retains in-frame clones only, with some absent. The profile shows roughly 30,000 clones, around 80% of them singletons. The sequencing here drew on CD4+ T cells from blood, taken before the fourth cycle of nivolumab. The receptors were gathered from a human donor with classical Hodgkin lymphoma. Both conserved end residues are part of each CDR3. Each record gives: D gene, clone size, V gene, J gene, CDR3 DNA, CDR3 protein. A D gene is named only where the DNA matches it firmly. The listing skips clone size in some rows; elsewhere it reads once, few, many or a size class.

TRBD1	-	TRBV7-2	TRBJ1-5	TGTGCCAGCAGCTTAGGCGCTCACAGGGACAGCCCCTGGCCCCAGCATTTT	CASSLGAHRDSPWPQHF
-	-	TRBV10-3	TRBJ2-1	TGTGCCATCCTACCGCCCCCCGGGTTCACCTACAATGAGCAGTTCTTC	CAILPPPGFTYNEQFF
TRBD1	-	TRBV19	TRBJ2-5	TGTGCCAGTATCGGGACAGGGGGCTTGGAGACCCAGTACTTC	CASIGTGGLETQYF
TRBD2	-	TRBV5-1	TRBJ2-3	TGCGCCAGCAGCACAGCGGGGGGTACAGATACGCAGTATTTT	CASSTAGGTDTQYF
-	once	TRBV6-5	TRBJ1-1	TGTGCCAGCAGTCGTCGGGGCACTGAAGCTTTCTTT	CASSRRGTEAFF
-	-	TRBV6-6	TRBJ2-5	TGTGCCAGCACGTCCAGGACAGAGACCCAGTACTTC	CASTSRTETQYF
TRBD1	few	TRBV18	TRBJ2-7	TGTGCCAGCTCACCGACAGGGGGATCCTACGAGCAGTACTTC	CASSPTGGSYEQYF
TRBD2	-	TRBV28	TRBJ2-1	TGTGCCAGCCTTGCGTCTAGCGGGGTAAACAATGAGCAGTTCTTC	CASLASSGVNNEQFF
-	-	TRBV16	TRBJ1-2	TGTGCCAGCAGCCAATTCGTCCGGACAGACAACTATGGCTACACCTTC	CASSQFVRTDNYGYTF
-	-	TRBV10-1	TRBJ1-6	TGCGCCAGCAGTGGCCTACTGAGGAGCTCCTATAATTCACCCCTCCACTTT	CASSGLLRSSYNSPLHF
TRBD2	-	TRBV7-6	TRBJ2-1	TGTGCCAGCAGCTCAATCGGGGGGGCTCACAATGAGCAGTTCTTC	CASSSIGGAHNEQFF
-	few	TRBV18	TRBJ1-2	TGTGCCAGCTCACCAAGGGCAGGGTCGAACTATGGCTACACCTTC	CASSPRAGSNYGYTF
TRBD1	-	TRBV30	TRBJ2-7	TGTGCCTGGAATCCGGGACAGATGTACGAGCAGTACTTC	CAWNPGQMYEQYF
TRBD1	once	TRBV6-6	TRBJ1-3	TGTGCCAGCAGTTACCAACAGGGGGTTGGAAACACCATATATTTT	CASSYQQGVGNTIYF
TRBD2	-	TRBV5-1	TRBJ2-1	TGCGCCAGCAGCTTCCCCAGCGGGGGGGCTGGTGAGCAGTTCTTC	CASSFPSGGAGEQFF
TRBD2	once	TRBV5-1	TRBJ2-1	TGCGCCAGCAGCCCCTTTGGACTAGCGGGGGGAAACAATGAGCAGTTCTTC	CASSPFGLAGGNNEQFF
TRBD1	-	TRBV5-1	TRBJ1-2	TGCGCCAGCAGCTTGAATGGACAGGGTATGACGGGCTACACCTTC	CASSLNGQGMTGYTF
-	-	TRBV6-4	TRBJ1-5	TGTGCCAGCAGTAGGACGTCGCAGCATTTT	CASSRTSQHF